The text below deals with one T cell receptor (beta chain). An end of the junction differs from the germline gene, which may be a read error. The TCRbeta library was prepared with unique molecular identifiers. TCRdb re-called the PCR reads with MiXCR, one entry per CDR3 protein. Of 600,000 to 700,000 distinct CDR3 sequences in the sample, around 12% were seen once. The CDR3 consists of 17 residues. Germline V CDR1 and CDR2: DFQATT, SNEGSKA (reference sequence). The data were taken from a study of T-cell reconstitution after alpha-beta-depleted transplantation in children. Sequencing was performed on PBMCs, taken before TCRalphabeta/CD19-depleted stem cell transplant. The genes are TRBV20-1 and TRBJ2-5; 13 bases match TRBD2. The sequence was collected from a girl aged 2 to 9 with congenital amegakaryocytic thrombocytopenia, due to receive a stem cell transplant. The CDR3 loop is CCARAPGLAGEYETQYF. The CDR3 DNA reads TGCTGTGCTAGAGCACCCGGACTAGCGGGAGAGTATGAGACCCAGTACTTC.